Shown below are 25 T cell receptor beta chains from a single sample sequenced in a study of T cell responses to AZD1222 COVID-19 vaccine. Profiled with immunoSEQ multiplex PCR; TCRdb holds only in-frame clones, not every one. In the table there are about 140,000 clones, roughly 92% of which are singletons. Specimen: peripheral blood, collected on day 0 of AZD1222 vaccination. The receptors stem from an adult in good health.

This clone is a singleton in its sample. The chain employs TRBV29-1 and TRBJ2-2; the match to TRBD1 covers 9 bases. CDR3 size: 13 residues. The germline V gene has CDR1 SQVTM and CDR2 ANQGSEA. The J segment lost 4 bases and the V segment lost 6 bases, leaving 3 bases of the junction unmatched. This CDR3 is CSVGTGITGELFF. DNA for the CDR3: TGCAGCGTCGGGACAGGGATCACCGGGGAGCTGTTTTTT.

This clone was seen a few times. The chain joins TRBV4-2 to TRBJ1-2, with 8 bases that match TRBD1. The germline CDR1 and CDR2 sequences are LGHNA and YNFKEQ. The V segment lost 0 bases and the J segment 8 bases; nucleotides outside the gene matches: 5. The CDR3 is 14 residues long. The CDR3 coding sequence is TGTGCCAGCAGCCAAGATCGACAGGGGTTGGGCTACACCTTC. Translating it yields CASSQDRQGLGYTF.

This sequence joins TRBV5-1 and TRBJ2-1; D may correspond to TRBD1 or TRBD2 (5 bases each). The CDR3 loop spans 17 amino acids. V lost 0 bases and J 9 bases, leaving 22 bases between the germline ends. Germline lookup yields CDR1 SGHRS and CDR2 YFSETQ. CDR3 amino acids: CASSLAGIAQKKGEQFF. CDR3 coding DNA: TGCGCCAGCAGCTTGGCAGGGATAGCGCAGAAAAAGGGTGAGCAGTTCTTC.

The gene calls are TRBV7-8 and TRBJ2-1; 10 positions match TRBD2. The CDR3 covers 16 residues. CDR1 is SGHVS and CDR2 is FQNEAQ in the germline V gene. Germline trimming cut 5 bases from V and 5 bases from J; bases unmatched to any gene: 9. CDR3 sequence: CASSRYWTSGNNEQFF. The CDR3 nucleotides are TGTGCCAGCAGCCGATACTGGACTAGCGGAAACAATGAGCAGTTCTTC.

In this sample, this clone turned up once. This chain links TRBV5-6 with TRBJ2-2; TRBD1 matches at 10 bases. There are 17 residues in the CDR3. V lost 6 bases to trimming and J lost 2 bases; unmatched junction nucleotides: 10. Germline loops: CDR1 SGHDT, CDR2 YYEEEE. CDR3 residues: CASNEDRGLSNTGELFF. The DNA of the CDR3 is TGTGCCAGCAACGAAGACAGGGGGCTTAGTAACACCGGGGAGCTGTTTTTT.

The chain uses TRBV2 and TRBJ2-5; 7 positions agree with TRBD1. The trim removed 3 bases at V and 2 bases at J, leaving 6 bases unmatched. Germline V gene lookup returns CDR1 SNHLY and CDR2 FYNNEI. The CDR3 has 15 amino acids. For the CDR3, the DNA is TGTGCCAGCAGTGATGATCGGGACAGTCAAGAGACCCAGTACTTC. It codes for CASSDDRDSQETQYF.

The chain has TRBV12-3 or TRBV12-4 and TRBJ2-2; a weak D match, TRBD2 (5 bases). V gave up 8 bases and J gave up 4 bases, with 11 bases separating them. CDR3 size: 13 residues. The CDR3 loop reads CASRRGSTGELFF. In DNA, the CDR3 is TGTGCCAGCCGCCGGGGTAGCACCGGGGAGCTGTTTTTT.

This chain connects TRBV5-1 to TRBJ2-5, with a weak D call TRBD2 (6 bases). The V and J ends lost 1 base and 5 bases respectively, with 24 bases between them. The length of the CDR3 is 18 residues. The germline V gene has CDR1 SGHRS and CDR2 YFSETQ. The CDR3 bases are TGCGCCAGCAGCTTGCCCCCCGCGGGGTCAATACCAAGGGAGACCCAGTACTTC. Translation gives CASSLPPAGSIPRETQYF. Full variable domain (remainder filled in from reference TRBV5-1 and TRBJ2-5): KAGVTQTPRYLIKTRGQQVTLSCSPISGHRSVSWYQQTPGQGLQFLFEYFSETQRNKGNFPGRFSGRQFSNSRSEMNVSTLELGDSALYLCASSLPPAGSIPRETQYFGPGTRLLVL.

The DNA of the CDR3 is TGTGCCAGCAGCTTAAGGCAGGGGGCTGCCGGGGAGCTGTTTTTT. It codes for CASSLRQGAAGELFF. This chain joins TRBV7-2 and TRBJ2-2; 8 bases are a match to TRBD1. The V gene's germline CDR1 is SGHTA and CDR2 FQGNSA. The CDR3 loop spans 15 amino acids. V shed 2 bases, J shed 6 bases, and the junction held 5 bases outside the gene matches. Full variable domain (rest looked up from reference TRBV7-2 and TRBJ2-2): GAGVSQSPSNKVTEKGKDVELRCDPISGHTALYWYRQSLGQGLEFLIYFQGNSAPDKSGLPSDRFSAERTGGSVSTLTIQRTQQEDSAVYLCASSLRQGAAGELFFGEGSRLTVL.

The chain recombines TRBV6-5 with TRBJ1-1; D gene uncertain. The V gene's germline CDR1 is MNHEY and CDR2 SVGAGI. V gave up 2 bases and J gave up 1 base, with 2 bases separating them. This CDR3 region has 12 residues. The CDR3 is CASSYENTEAFF. As DNA, the CDR3 is TGTGCCAGCAGTTACGAGAACACTGAAGCTTTCTTT.

J is TRBJ1-4 and V is TRBV19, with D unresolved. The CDR3 runs 16 residues. V was pared by 7 bases and J by 0 bases, with 15 bases between. Germline loops: CDR1 LNHDA, CDR2 SQIVND (reference sequence). The CDR3 protein is CASMPSWAATNEKLFF. CDR3 in DNA: TGTGCCAGTATGCCTTCTTGGGCGGCAACTAATGAAAAACTGTTTTTT.

In regard to this clone: Other DNA variants within this sample encode the same CDR3. The rearrangement joins TRBV5-1 to TRBJ1-1; D remains ambiguous. The CDR3 extends over 14 amino acids. V gave up 0 bases and J gave up 0 bases, with 6 bases separating them. Germline CDR1 reads SGHRS; CDR2 reads YFSETQ. In DNA form, the CDR3 reads TGCGCCAGCAGCTTGGGACGGGTGAACACTGAAGCTTTCTTT. Translating gives CASSLGRVNTEAFF. Based on the CDR3 plus reference TRBV5-1 and TRBJ1-1, the full variable domain is KAGVTQTPRYLIKTRGQQVTLSCSPISGHRSVSWYQQTPGQGLQFLFEYFSETQRNKGNFPGRFSGRQFSNSRSEMNVSTLELGDSALYLCASSLGRVNTEAFFGQGTRLTVV.

The chain links TRBV29-1 to TRBJ1-1; TRBD1 might be the D (6 bases). This CDR3 is built from 14 residues. Germline V CDR1 and CDR2: SQVTM, ANQGSEA. Trimming pared 4 bases from V and 6 bases from J, leaving 18 bases between. In DNA, the CDR3 is TGCAGCGTTGTCGTATCACAGGGTAGACCTGAAGCTTTCTTT. It specifies CSVVVSQGRPEAFF.

The rearrangement joins TRBV14 to TRBJ2-7, with D maybe TRBD1 (6 bases). Looked up from germline, CDR1 is SGHDN and CDR2 is FVKESK. The CDR3 runs to 20 residues. V was clipped by 0 bases and J by 1 base, with 25 bases between them. The CDR3, as DNA: TGTGCCAGCAGCCAAGATTTTTGGACAGAAGCCTCGTTAGGTTCCTACGAGCAGTACTTC. As protein: CASSQDFWTEASLGSYEQYF.

This chain links TRBV20-1 with TRBJ2-1; no reliable D call. The germline CDR1 and CDR2 sequences are DFQATT and SNEGSKA (reference sequence). V lost 3 bases and J lost 4, with 16 bases in between. The CDR3 totals 15 residues. The CDR3 sequence is CSASSPNLKYNEQFF. For the CDR3, the DNA is TGCAGTGCTAGTAGTCCTAACTTAAAATACAATGAGCAGTTCTTC.

The chain couples TRBV7-8 to TRBJ1-6; 8 bases line up with TRBD1. Germline V gives CDR1 SGHVS, CDR2 FQNEAQ. V shed 5 bases, J shed 6 bases, and the junction held 6 bases outside the gene matches. The CDR3 covers 15 residues. The CDR3 bases are TGTGCCAGCAGCCGGACAGGGTTTCGTAATTCACCCCTCCACTTT. As protein: CASSRTGFRNSPLHF. The entire variable domain, with the rest obtained from reference TRBV7-8 and TRBJ1-6, is as follows: GAGVSQSPRYKVAKRGQDVALRCDPISGHVSLFWYQQALGQGPEFLTYFQNEAQLDKSGLPSDRFFAERPEGSVSTLKIQRTQQEDSAVYLCASSRTGFRNSPLHFGNGTRLTVT.

The V gene is TRBV5-5, the J gene TRBJ2-7, with unresolved D. The CDR3 has 16 amino acids. CDR1 is SGHKS, CDR2 YYEKEE, per germline (reference sequence). Trimming shortened V by 4 bases and J by 0 bases, and 17 bases separated the two germline ends. As DNA, the CDR3 is TGTGCCAGCAGCCCAAACCCACGATCCCCCTCCTACGAGCAGTACTTC. It encodes CASSPNPRSPSYEQYF.

The chain carries TRBV18 and TRBJ1-4, with no clear D. With 0 bases removed from V and 7 bases from J, the gap between germline ends came to 12 bases. This CDR3 spans 15 amino acids. Germline-derived CDR1 and CDR2 are KGHSH and LQKENI. CDR3 region: CASSPPDQFSEKLFF. CDR3 coding DNA: TGTGCCAGCTCACCACCGGACCAGTTCAGTGAAAAACTGTTTTTT.

The gene calls are TRBV2 and TRBJ1-3; D not certain. The V end lost 6 bases, the J end lost 3 bases, and 18 bases lay between the germline ends. This CDR3 contains 16 residues. The V gene's germline CDR1 is SNHLY and CDR2 FYNNEI. CDR3 protein: CASSNRRGLNGNTIYF. CDR3 coding DNA: TGTGCCAGCAGCAACAGACGAGGGCTAAATGGAAACACCATATATTTT.

V and J are TRBV3-1 (or the pseudogene TRBV3-2) and TRBJ2-1; the match to TRBD2 covers 14 bases. From germline, CDR1 is LGHDT and CDR2 YNNKEL (reference sequence). The trim removed 3 bases at V and 8 bases at J, leaving 9 bases unmatched. This CDR3 has 17 residues. The CDR3 here is CASSQKRLAGGRDEQFF. Written as DNA, the CDR3 is TGTGCCAGCAGCCAGAAGAGACTAGCGGGGGGGAGGGATGAGCAGTTCTTC.

The chain couples TRBV6-6 to TRBJ1-6; 8 bases align to TRBD1. V was clipped by 4 bases and J by 0 bases; unmatched bases: 2. The CDR3 runs to 16 residues. Per the germline V gene, CDR1 is MNHNY and CDR2 is SVGAGI (reference sequence). The CDR3 DNA reads as TGTGCCAGCAGTTGGACAGGGAGCTCCTATAATTCACCCCTCCACTTT. This encodes CASSWTGSSYNSPLHF.

The rearrangement uses TRBV19 and TRBJ2-2; D is ambiguous. The CDR3 loop spans 15 amino acids. CDR1 LNHDA and CDR2 SQIVND come from the germline V gene (reference sequence). Trimming left V 3 bases short and J 0 bases short, with 8 bases between. CDR3: CASSMGRANTGELFF. CDR3 DNA sequence: TGTGCCAGTAGTATGGGCAGAGCGAACACCGGGGAGCTGTTTTTT.

The CDR3 coding sequence is TGTGCCAGCAGTTTCTCCGGAGCTGGAAACACCATATATTTT. Its translation is CASSFSGAGNTIYF. This rearrangement joins TRBV28 to TRBJ1-3; no definite D call. CDR3 length equals 14 residues. Germline values: CDR1 MDHEN, CDR2 SYDVKM. Trimming removed 3 bases from V and 2 bases from J, with 8 bases in between.

This clone is a singleton in its sample. The genes are TRBV5-1 and TRBJ2-7; tentatively, D is TRBD2 (6 bases). Trimming removed 2 bases at V and 4 bases at J, with 19 bases between. The CDR3 has 16 residues. The germline gives CDR1 SGHRS, CDR2 YFSETQ. CDR3 nucleotide sequence: TGCGCCAGCAGCTTATATGGGACTCTAAATTCGTACGAGCAGTACTTC. Protein: CASSLYGTLNSYEQYF.

The V gene is TRBV2, the J gene TRBJ2-3, with TRBD2 as a possible D gene (5 bases). The CDR3 contains 13 residues. V was pared by 3 bases and J by 4 bases, with 8 bases between. Germline CDR1 reads SNHLY; CDR2 reads FYNNEI. CDR3 bases: TGTGCCAGCAGTGACGGGGTCGCAGATACGCAGTATTTT. Its translation: CASSDGVADTQYF.